One T cell receptor (beta chain) is described in this entry. The record originates from a study of cytotoxic CD8 clonotypes in ibrutinib-treated CLL. TCRdb keeps only in-frame clones here, not all; method: immunoSEQ multiplex PCR. Here the sample spans about 120,000 clones, 75% to 90% being singletons. The germline gives CDR1 SQVTM, CDR2 ANQGSEA. Trimming at V came to 5 bases and at J to 0 bases, leaving 7 bases not matched to a gene. The CDR3 spans 14 residues. The TCR was taken from a human donor with chronic lymphocytic leukemia. V usage is TRBV29-1 and J usage is TRBJ2-7; 7 nucleotides line up with TRBD2. Sequenced here: PBMCs, sampled after 24 months of ibrutinib treatment. For the CDR3, the DNA is TGCAGCGTTCAGTTAGCGGGTAACTCCTACGAGCAGTACTTC. It encodes CSVQLAGNSYEQYF.